One and the same sample provided the 29 T cell receptor beta chains below, sequenced in a study of cytomegalovirus exposure and HLA in healthy donors. The PCR used 60 Vbeta and 13 Jbeta primers. The data were produced by immunoSEQ multiplex PCR, yet TCRdb's version contains in-frame clones alone and is incomplete. The sample contains approximately 160,000 clones, 80% to 85% of which appear only once. Sequenced sample: PBMCs. The receptors were gathered from a man aged 50-59 years in good health and CMV-seropositive.

The rearrangement uses TRBV7-9 and TRBJ2-1; 10 nucleotides match TRBD1. Trimming removed 5 bases from V and 7 bases from J; junction bases left unmatched: 5. Germline CDR1 SEHNR, CDR2 FQNEAQ (reference sequence). The CDR3 sequence is 14 residues long. In nucleotides, the CDR3 is TGTGCCAGCAGCAGACAGGGGGCGGGGAATGAGCAGTTCTTC. Amino acid sequence: CASSRQGAGNEQFF.

To note about this clone: This specimen includes other DNA sequences encoding the same CDR3. V and J are TRBV5-4 and TRBJ2-7; TRBD2 might be the D (5 bases). This CDR3 region has 13 residues. Per the germline V gene, CDR1 is SGHNT and CDR2 is YYREEE (reference sequence). V lost 2 bases, J lost 2 bases, and 8 bases lay in between. The CDR3 protein is CASSFSGTYEQYF. Here the CDR3 DNA reads TGTGCCAGCAGCTTCTCGGGGACCTACGAGCAGTACTTC.

The chain joins TRBV5-6 to TRBJ2-1, with 7 bases aligning to TRBD1. J was trimmed by 2 bases and V by 4 bases; bases with no gene match: 6. This CDR3 contains 15 residues. The germline CDR1 and CDR2 sequences are SGHDT and YYEEEE. CDR3 residues: CASSPDREPYNEQFF. CDR3 sequence (DNA): TGTGCCAGCAGCCCCGACAGGGAACCCTACAATGAGCAGTTCTTC.

The rearrangement joins TRBV7-2 to TRBJ2-7; 10 bases map to TRBD2. CDR3 length equals 15 residues. J gave up 4 bases and V 0 bases, and 3 bases lay outside the gene matches. Germline V gene lookup returns CDR1 SGHTA and CDR2 FQGNSA. The CDR3, as DNA: TGTGCCAGCAGCTTAGCGAGTAGCGGGGGGTACGAGCAGTACTTC. As protein: CASSLASSGGYEQYF. The full variable domain, rest sourced from reference TRBV7-2 and TRBJ2-7, is GAGVSQSPSNKVTEKGKDVELRCDPISGHTALYWYRQSLGQGLEFLIYFQGNSAPDKSGLPSDRFSAERTGGSVSTLTIQRTQQEDSAVYLCASSLASSGGYEQYFGPGTRLTVT.

The chain uses TRBV7-9 and TRBJ2-7; maybe TRBD1 (7 bases). The germline CDR1 and CDR2 sequences are SEHNR and FQNEAQ (reference sequence). This CDR3 has 16 amino acids. Trimming left V 0 bases short and J 3 bases short, with 15 bases between. Here the CDR3 reads CASSLALSGGSYEQYF. CDR3 bases: TGTGCCAGCAGCTTAGCGCTGTCAGGGGGGAGCTACGAGCAGTACTTC.

This sequence joins TRBV19 and TRBJ1-1, with 7 bases identical to TRBD1. The CDR3 is made up of 14 amino acids. V trimming: 1 base; J trimming: 6 bases; junction bases outside the gene matches: 5. Germline V gives CDR1 LNHDA, CDR2 SQIVND (reference sequence). Written as DNA, the CDR3 is TGTGCCAGTAGTATAGTAGGACAGGTCGCTGAAGCTTTCTTT. It is translated as CASSIVGQVAEAFF.

The rearrangement uses TRBV7-6 and TRBJ2-5, with D perhaps matching TRBD2 (5 bases). The CDR3 covers 16 residues. Germline loops: CDR1 SGHVS, CDR2 FNYEAQ. Trimming removed 1 base from V and 3 bases from J, with 15 bases in between. This CDR3 is CASSLVGLAEKETQYF. The CDR3, as DNA: TGTGCCAGCAGCTTAGTGGGTCTAGCTGAAAAAGAGACCCAGTACTTC.

The V and J genes are TRBV28 and TRBJ2-5; D possibly corresponds to TRBD1 (6 bases). The ends were cut back, 2 bases at V and 5 bases at J, with 15 bases in the middle. Germline V gene sequence: CDR1 MDHEN, CDR2 SYDVKM. CDR3 size: 15 residues. The CDR3, as DNA: TGTGCCAGCAGTTTAAGGGGGAGAAAGGTGGAGACCCAGTACTTC. Protein: CASSLRGRKVETQYF.

CDR3 nucleotide sequence: TGTGCCAGCAGCTCTTTATGGGGGGACACTGAAGCTTTCTTT. This sequence encodes CASSSLWGDTEAFF. The chain is built from TRBV5-6 and TRBJ1-1, with a weak D call TRBD1 (5 bases). The CDR3 contains 14 residues. Looked up from germline, CDR1 is SGHDT and CDR2 is YYEEEE. Trimming removed 3 bases from V and 3 bases from J, with 12 bases in between.

The chain uses TRBV6-5 and TRBJ2-7; TRBD1 agrees at 10 bases. The trim removed 1 base at V and 3 bases at J, leaving 3 bases unmatched. Germline-derived CDR1 and CDR2 are MNHEY and SVGAGI. The length of the CDR3 is 15 residues. This CDR3 reads CASSYWDRGFYEQYF. CDR3 bases: TGTGCCAGCAGTTACTGGGACAGGGGTTTCTACGAGCAGTACTTC.

This clone was found once. The rearrangement joins TRBV9 to TRBJ2-2, with TRBD2 matching 10 bases. The V gene's germline CDR1 is SGDLS and CDR2 YYNGEE. J was trimmed by 4 bases and V by 0 bases; bases with no gene match: 3. The CDR3 runs to 16 residues. CDR3 sequence (DNA): TGTGCCAGCAGCGTAGGGAGCGGGGGGGGCACCGGGGAGCTGTTTTTT. Translating gives CASSVGSGGGTGELFF.

In its sample, this clone was seen once. The J gene is TRBJ2-7, the V gene TRBV28; a weak D match, TRBD2 (6 bases). The V gene's germline CDR1 is MDHEN and CDR2 SYDVKM. With 4 bases removed from V and 7 bases from J, the gap between germline ends came to 11 bases. CDR3 length: 12 amino acids. The CDR3, as DNA: TGTGCCAGCAGTTGGGGGGTGGGGGAGCAGTACTTC. Translation: CASSWGVGEQYF.

The chain uses TRBV5-1 and TRBJ1-5, with 7 bases lining up with TRBD1. V lost 1 base, J lost 1 base, and 2 bases stayed unmatched. This CDR3 is built from 15 residues. Germline CDR1 is SGHRS and CDR2 is YFSETQ. The CDR3 DNA reads TGCGCCAGCAGCTTGACAGGGGTGAGCAATCAGCCCCAGCATTTT. Amino acid sequence: CASSLTGVSNQPQHF.

The V call is TRBV9, the J call TRBJ2-3, with TRBD2 matching 7 bases. The length of the CDR3 is 15 residues. V trimming: 4 bases; J trimming: 2 bases; junction bases outside the gene matches: 7. Germline V gene lookup returns CDR1 SGDLS and CDR2 YYNGEE. For the CDR3, the DNA is TGTGCCAGCAGCACGGGGGACTACATCACAGATACGCAGTATTTT. Protein: CASSTGDYITDTQYF.

The rearrangement uses TRBV4-3 and TRBJ2-3, with 11 bases fitting TRBD2. The CDR3 covers 17 residues. V was clipped by 3 bases and J by 6 bases; unmatched bases: 11. CDR1 is LGHNA and CDR2 is YSLEER in the germline V gene. CDR3 coding DNA: TGCGCCAGCAGCCAGCCCCTTAGCGGGGGGGCCGAGGATACGCAGTATTTT. Protein product: CASSQPLSGGAEDTQYF.

This sequence joins TRBV6-1 and TRBJ1-5; a weak D match, TRBD1 (5 bases). Per germline, CDR1 MNHNS and CDR2 SASEGT. The CDR3 length is 13 residues. V was pared by 4 bases and J by 4 bases, with 8 bases between. The CDR3 reads CASSVDINQPQHF. The CDR3 bases are TGTGCCAGCAGTGTGGACATTAATCAGCCCCAGCATTTT.

The rearrangement joins TRBV5-1 to TRBJ2-3, with TRBD2 matching 15 bases. Trimming cost V 3 bases and J 6 bases; bases outside gene matches: 11. The germline CDR1 and CDR2 sequences are SGHRS and YFSETQ. CDR3 length: 18 residues. In DNA, the CDR3 is TGCGCCAGCAGCTCGGGACTAGCGGGAGGAGAGGTTGGTGATACGCAGTATTTT. Its protein product is CASSSGLAGGEVGDTQYF. The whole variable domain, remainder taken from reference TRBV5-1 and TRBJ2-3, is KAGVTQTPRYLIKTRGQQVTLSCSPISGHRSVSWYQQTPGQGLQFLFEYFSETQRNKGNFPGRFSGRQFSNSRSEMNVSTLELGDSALYLCASSSGLAGGEVGDTQYFGPGTRLTVL.

The table lists this clone with a few counts. The rearrangement links TRBV6-6 to TRBJ1-1; no reliable D call. Germline loops: CDR1 MNHNY, CDR2 SVGAGI (reference sequence). The V end was cut by 0 bases, the J end by 0 bases, with 8 bases between. The CDR3 covers 15 residues. Here the CDR3 reads CASSYSTSMNTEAFF. DNA of the CDR3: TGTGCCAGCAGTTACTCGACAAGCATGAACACTGAAGCTTTCTTT.

The chain recombines TRBV4-1 with TRBJ1-1, with D maybe TRBD1 (5 bases). Trimming took 0 bases from V and 5 from J, leaving 16 bases between them. CDR3 length: 16 residues. Germline CDR1 MGHRA, CDR2 YSYEKL. The CDR3 reads CASSQEVGLLGTEAFF. Here the CDR3 DNA reads TGCGCCAGCAGCCAAGAAGTGGGACTCTTAGGGACTGAAGCTTTCTTT.

V and J are TRBV30 and TRBJ1-1; D is ambiguous. Trimming left V 5 bases short and J 3 bases short, with 7 bases between. The germline V gene has CDR1 GTSNPN and CDR2 SVGIG (reference sequence). The CDR3 totals 11 residues. The CDR3 sequence is CAWVEDTEAFF. Written as DNA, the CDR3 is TGTGCCTGGGTAGAGGACACTGAAGCTTTCTTT.

CDR3 sequence: CASSLFAQGDQPQHF. CDR3 sequence (DNA): TGTGCCAGCAGCTTATTCGCACAGGGGGACCAGCCCCAGCATTTT. This chain links TRBV5-5 with TRBJ1-5, with 8 bases lining up with TRBD1. The CDR3 loop spans 15 amino acids. Trimming cost V 2 bases and J 7 bases; bases outside gene matches: 8. The germline CDR1 and CDR2 sequences are SGHKS and YYEKEE (reference sequence).

The chain has TRBV19 and TRBJ1-4, with D uncertain. V was shortened by 7 bases and J by 5 bases, with 11 bases between the two germline ends. The CDR3 length is 13 residues. CDR1 and CDR2 (germline): LNHDA, SQIVND (reference sequence). CDR3 sequence: CASKRLQNEKLFF. The CDR3 region has the DNA TGTGCCAGTAAGCGACTGCAGAATGAAAAACTGTTTTTT.

The CDR3 region is CAWSVRGETSGGAWDRDTQYF. The CDR3 region has the DNA TGTGCCTGGAGTGTACGCGGCGAGACTAGCGGGGGGGCATGGGATAGAGATACGCAGTATTTT. V gene TRBV30 combines with J gene TRBJ2-3, with 14 bases that match TRBD2. The CDR3 runs to 21 residues. V lost 0 bases to trimming and J lost 5 bases; unmatched junction nucleotides: 19. Germline CDR1 GTSNPN, CDR2 SVGIG (reference sequence).

The V call is TRBV5-4, the J call TRBJ2-2, with D uncertain. With 1 base removed from V and 0 bases from J, the gap between germline ends came to 10 bases. The germline CDR1 and CDR2 sequences are SGHNT and YYREEE (reference sequence). This CDR3 has 16 residues. CDR3 residues: CASSLKSGANTGELFF. CDR3 bases: TGTGCCAGCAGCTTGAAGTCGGGTGCGAACACCGGGGAGCTGTTTTTT.

This chain connects TRBV4-3 to TRBJ2-7; TRBD1 matches 9 bases. The CDR3 has 18 amino acids. V dropped 0 bases and J dropped 1; count of bases not matched to a gene: 10. Germline V gene sequence: CDR1 LGHNA, CDR2 YSLEER. CDR3 in DNA: TGCGCCAGCAGCCAAGATTCGTCTGGACAGGGGAAATCCTACGAGCAGTACTTC. Translated: CASSQDSSGQGKSYEQYF.

V is TRBV7-9 and J is TRBJ2-3, with 9 nucleotides matching TRBD2. CDR1 is SEHNR, CDR2 FQNEAQ, per germline (reference sequence). The trim removed 4 bases at V and 0 bases at J, leaving 5 bases unmatched. The CDR3 is made up of 16 amino acids. DNA for the CDR3: TGTGCCAGCAGCTCGGGGACTAGCAGTAGCACAGATACGCAGTATTTT. Amino acid sequence: CASSSGTSSSTDTQYF.

This chain connects TRBV4-2 to TRBJ1-2, with D tentatively TRBD1 (5 bases). The CDR3 sequence is 15 residues long. The germline V and J ends were trimmed by 0 bases and 6 bases, with 14 bases remaining between them. Germline CDR1 and CDR2: LGHNA and YNFKEQ. The chain's CDR3 is CASSQESPGKDGYTF. As DNA, the CDR3 is TGTGCCAGCAGCCAAGAGTCCCCAGGGAAAGATGGCTACACCTTC.

The J gene is TRBJ2-7, the V gene TRBV11-2; no definite D call. This CDR3 comprises 14 residues. Germline V CDR1 and CDR2: SGHAT, FQNNGV. V lost 0 bases and J lost 2, with 8 bases in between. The CDR3 loop reads CASSLDTQTYEQYF. The CDR3 nucleotides are TGTGCCAGCAGCTTAGATACACAGACCTACGAGCAGTACTTC.

The chain combines TRBV5-8 with TRBJ1-2; 11 bases agree with TRBD1. Trimming took 6 bases from V and 7 from J; bases not matched to a gene: 8. The CDR3 covers 14 residues. The germline V gene has CDR1 SGHTS and CDR2 YDEGEE. In nucleotides, the CDR3 is TGTGCCAGCAACCGGGACAGGGGGATTTTTGGCTACACCTTC. Translating gives CASNRDRGIFGYTF.